The 8 T cell receptor beta chains given below trace back to one sample, sequenced in a study of vaccination effects on CD4 cells after COVID-19. Assay: immunoSEQ multiplex PCR; the TCRdb copy retains only in-frame clones and omits some. The table records some 19,000 clones, over 60% of them present only once. The antigens of these receptors remain unknown. Sequencing in the ViraFEST assay came after antigen-specific CD4+ T cells had been expanded with viral peptide pools, which were used to stimulate PBMC. Scientists isolated CD4+ T cells after an approximately 10-day culture period ended. Prior SARS-CoV-2 infection was absent in the vaccine recipients, as shown by negative nucleocapsid antibodies. This material consisted of CD4+ T cells from PBMCs cultured with HCoV-NL63 spike peptides, taken before COVID-19 vaccination. The receptors were sampled from a human donor who received a COVID-19 vaccine.

J is TRBJ1-5 and V is TRBV19; TRBD1 might be the D (6 bases). Per the germline V gene, CDR1 is LNHDA and CDR2 is SQIVND (reference sequence). The V and J ends lost 5 bases and 0 bases respectively, with 8 bases between them. The CDR3 has 14 amino acids. As DNA, the CDR3 is TGTGCCAGTAGTCAGGGGTATAGCAATCAGCCCCAGCATTTT. Protein sequence: CASSQGYSNQPQHF.

Only a few counts were recorded for this clone. The V call is TRBV3-1 (or the pseudogene TRBV3-2), the J call TRBJ1-2; D unresolved. This CDR3 comprises 12 residues. V gave up 2 bases and J gave up 8 bases, with 9 bases separating them. Per germline, CDR1 LGHDT and CDR2 YNNKEL (reference sequence). The CDR3 nucleotides are TGTGCCAGCAGCCAAAAAGGGTTGGGCTACACCTTC. Its protein is CASSQKGLGYTF.

This clone was found once. The V and J genes are TRBV29-1 and TRBJ2-5, with 10 nucleotides matching TRBD2. The length of the CDR3 is 13 residues. Germline CDR1 SQVTM, CDR2 ANQGSEA. V dropped 3 bases and J dropped 10; count of bases not matched to a gene: 8. In DNA, the CDR3 is TGCAGCGTTGAGGTTGCGACTAGCGGGCTCCAGTACTTC. Protein product: CSVEVATSGLQYF. Combining the CDR3 with reference TRBV29-1 and TRBJ2-5 gives the whole variable domain SAVISQKPSRDICQRGTSLTIQCQVDSQVTMMFWYRQQPGQSLTLIATANQGSEATYESGFVIDKFPISRPNLTFSTLTVSNMSPEDSSIYLCSVEVATSGLQYFGPGTRLLVL.

The chain has TRBV28 and TRBJ1-5; 7 positions agree with TRBD1. V trimming: 6 bases; J trimming: 0 bases; junction bases outside the gene matches: 8. From germline, CDR1 is MDHEN and CDR2 SYDVKM. The CDR3 sequence is 16 residues long. In nucleotides, the CDR3 is TGTGCCAGCAGCCACAGGGGTACCTATAGCAATCAGCCCCAGCATTTT. It encodes CASSHRGTYSNQPQHF.

The chain uses TRBV5-1 and TRBJ1-2; 9 bases match TRBD1. J lost 5 bases, V lost 0 bases, and 14 bases had no gene match. CDR1 SGHRS and CDR2 YFSETQ come from the germline V gene. The CDR3 is 18 amino acids. The CDR3 sequence is CASSLAFGQGMAAYGYTF. The CDR3 DNA is TGCGCCAGCAGCTTGGCCTTTGGACAGGGGATGGCAGCGTATGGCTACACCTTC. Combining the CDR3 with reference TRBV5-1 and TRBJ1-2 gives the whole variable domain KAGVTQTPRYLIKTRGQQVTLSCSPISGHRSVSWYQQTPGQGLQFLFEYFSETQRNKGNFPGRFSGRQFSNSRSEMNVSTLELGDSALYLCASSLAFGQGMAAYGYTFGSGTRLTVV.

V gene TRBV30 combines with J gene TRBJ1-6, with D maybe TRBD1 (5 bases). The V end was cut by 1 base, the J end by 16 bases, with 20 bases between. Germline V lookup: CDR1 GTSNPN, CDR2 SVGIG (reference sequence). The CDR3 has 14 amino acids. The CDR3, as DNA: TGTGCCTGGAGTGCTCCGGGGGGTTCGGGTTTACTCCACTTT. This sequence encodes CAWSAPGGSGLLHF.

This rearrangement joins TRBV19 to TRBJ2-3, with 9 bases matching TRBD2. The V gene end was trimmed by 4 bases and the J gene end by 4 bases; junction bases not matched to a gene: 3. This CDR3 has 14 residues. Germline V CDR1 and CDR2: LNHDA, SQIVND (reference sequence). The chain's CDR3 is CASSSGRAADTQYF. The CDR3 region has the DNA TGTGCCAGTAGTAGCGGGAGGGCCGCAGATACGCAGTATTTT.

The chain employs TRBV4-1 and TRBJ2-3, with D hard to call. CDR1 and CDR2 from the germline V gene are MGHRA and YSYEKL. Between the trimmed V and J ends, which lost 4 bases and 2 bases, there was a span of 13 bases. The CDR3 consists of 15 residues. DNA for the CDR3: TGCGCCAGCAGCCGAGGATCCTACAACACAGATACGCAGTATTTT. Translation gives CASSRGSYNTDTQYF.